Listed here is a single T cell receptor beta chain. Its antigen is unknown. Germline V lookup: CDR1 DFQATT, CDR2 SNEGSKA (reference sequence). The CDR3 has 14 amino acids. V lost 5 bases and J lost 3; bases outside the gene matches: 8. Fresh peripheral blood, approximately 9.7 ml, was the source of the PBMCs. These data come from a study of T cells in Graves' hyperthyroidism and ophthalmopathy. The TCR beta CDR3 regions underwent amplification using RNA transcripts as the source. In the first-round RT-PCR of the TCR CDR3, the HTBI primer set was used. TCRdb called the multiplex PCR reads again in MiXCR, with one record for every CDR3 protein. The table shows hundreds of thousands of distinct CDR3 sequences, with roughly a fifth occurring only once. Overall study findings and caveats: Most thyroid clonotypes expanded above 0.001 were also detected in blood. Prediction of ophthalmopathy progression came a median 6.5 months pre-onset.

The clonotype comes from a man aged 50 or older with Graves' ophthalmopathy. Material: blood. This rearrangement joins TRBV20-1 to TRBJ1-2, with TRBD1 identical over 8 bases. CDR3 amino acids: CSAERDRSDYGYTF. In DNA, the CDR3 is TGCAGTGCTGAACGGGACAGGAGTGACTATGGCTACACCTTC.